The 6 T cell receptor beta chains presented below share a single source sample, sequenced in a study of blood T cells in healthy people across ages. The authors ran a second PCR of roughly 6 to 12 cycles using a sample-barcoded 5' primer and a J-beta primer mix. TCRdb reanalysed the 5' RACE reads using MiXCR and keeps one entry per CDR3 protein. The table lists some 850,000 distinct CDR3 sequences, 25% to 30% of them singletons. The sample was also linked to a second study, of T cells of mothers and their children.

Sequencing was performed on blood. These receptor sequences come from a boy aged 5-17 years in good health.

This clonotype showed up just a few times. V and J are TRBV3-1 and TRBJ1-4; D might be TRBD1 (5 bases). V lost 3 bases and J 8 bases, leaving 16 bases between the germline ends. This CDR3 contains 15 residues. The germline CDR1 and CDR2 sequences are LGHDT and YNNKEL (reference sequence). The CDR3 reads CASSHRDSPDEKLFF. The CDR3 DNA reads as TGTGCCAGCAGCCATCGGGACTCCCCGGACGAAAAACTGTTTTTT.

This chain links TRBV11-2 with TRBJ2-5; D gene ambiguous. The CDR3 is 15 residues long. V was pared by 5 bases and J by 2 bases, with 15 bases between. Germline V gene lookup returns CDR1 SGHAT and CDR2 FQNNGV. CDR3 in amino acids: CASSPSGSYQETQYF. The CDR3 DNA sequence: TGTGCCAGCAGCCCGTCCGGATCCTATCAAGAGACCCAGTACTTC.

This clonotype was detected a few times. This sequence joins TRBV20-1 and TRBJ2-7, with TRBD2 matching 8 bases. With 5 bases clipped from V and 3 bases from J, the junction kept 6 bases outside the gene matches. CDR1 and CDR2 (germline): DFQATT, SNEGSKA (reference sequence). The CDR3 covers 13 residues. This CDR3 is CSAGTGLVYEQYF. The CDR3 nucleotides read TGCAGTGCTGGTACGGGACTAGTCTACGAGCAGTACTTC.

The chain carries TRBV3-1 and TRBJ2-5; D is perhaps TRBD1 or TRBD2 (5 bases each). Germline CDR1 LGHDT, CDR2 YNNKEL (reference sequence). Trimming took 3 bases from V and 5 from J, leaving 10 bases between them. This CDR3 is built from 13 residues. The CDR3 DNA reads as TGTGCCAGCAGCCAGAGGGGTTGGGAGACCCAGTACTTC. Its translation: CASSQRGWETQYF.

The chain uses TRBV29-1 and TRBJ1-4; D gene uncertain. V was clipped by 5 bases and J by 6 bases, with 4 bases between them. Germline assignment: CDR1 SQVTM and CDR2 ANQGSEA. CDR3 length: 10 amino acids. The CDR3 DNA sequence: TGCAGCGTTTACCATGAAAAACTGTTTTTT. This codes for CSVYHEKLFF.

In this sample, this clonotype turned up a few times. The chain is built from TRBV12-3 or TRBV12-4 and TRBJ2-5; D not certain. CDR3 length equals 13 residues. Trimming removed 3 bases from V and 5 bases from J, with 10 bases in between. CDR3 protein: CASSFMLGETQYF. CDR3 bases: TGTGCCAGCAGTTTTATGTTAGGGGAGACCCAGTACTTC.